Reported below is one TCR beta chain. The V gene lost 2 bases and the J gene lost 2 bases, with 10 bases spanning the gap. Germline V lookup: CDR1 GTSNPN, CDR2 SVGIG (reference sequence). This CDR3 region has 14 residues. The sample originates from a study of T cell changes during pregnancy in multiple sclerosis. Assay used: immunoSEQ multiplex PCR; TCRdb lists only in-frame clones, some missing. The profile shows around 51,000 clones, roughly 93% of them singletons. The chain recombines TRBV30 with TRBJ1-5; weak D call: TRBD1 (6 bases). The sample in question was peripheral blood, obtained in the second trimester of pregnancy. The TCR was taken from a female donor with multiple sclerosis, enrolled in a pregnancy study. CDR3: CAWSKGERNQPQHF. The DNA for the CDR3 is TGTGCCTGGAGTAAGGGGGAGCGCAATCAGCCCCAGCATTTT.